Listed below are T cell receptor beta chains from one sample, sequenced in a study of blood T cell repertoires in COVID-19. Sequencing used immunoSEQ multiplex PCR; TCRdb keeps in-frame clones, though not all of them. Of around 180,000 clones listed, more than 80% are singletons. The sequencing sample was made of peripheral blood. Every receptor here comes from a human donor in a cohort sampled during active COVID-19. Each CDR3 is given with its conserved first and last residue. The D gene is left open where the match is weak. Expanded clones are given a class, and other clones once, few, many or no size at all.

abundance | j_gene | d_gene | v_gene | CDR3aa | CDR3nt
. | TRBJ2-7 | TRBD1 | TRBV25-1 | CASSDQSSGTGWSYEQYF | TGTGCCAGCAGCGATCAGAGCAGTGGGACAGGGTGGTCCTACGAGCAGTACTTC
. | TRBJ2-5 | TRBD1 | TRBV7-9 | CASSTFRQGAAETQYF | TGTGCCAGCAGCACCTTCAGACAGGGGGCGGCTGAGACCCAGTACTTC
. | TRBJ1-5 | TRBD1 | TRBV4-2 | CASSQGSRTGNSNQPQHF | TGTGCCAGCAGCCAAGGATCGAGGACAGGGAATAGCAATCAGCCCCAGCATTTT
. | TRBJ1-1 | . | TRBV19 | CASSIVAGLTEAFF | TGTGCCAGTAGTATAGTAGCGGGACTCACTGAAGCTTTCTTT
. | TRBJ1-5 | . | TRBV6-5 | CASTPAAVQPQHF | TGTGCCAGCACCCCAGCGGCAGTTCAGCCCCAGCATTTT
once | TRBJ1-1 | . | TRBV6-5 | CASSYSSDTEAFF | TGTGCCAGCAGTTACTCGAGTGACACTGAAGCTTTCTTT
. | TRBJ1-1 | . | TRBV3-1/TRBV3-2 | CASSPHGGEAFF | TGTGCCAGCAGCCCCCACGGAGGGGAAGCTTTCTTT
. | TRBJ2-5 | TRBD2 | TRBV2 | CASRGRATSGGPYQETQYF | TGTGCCAGCAGGGGGCGGGCGACTAGCGGGGGCCCGTACCAAGAGACCCAGTACTTC
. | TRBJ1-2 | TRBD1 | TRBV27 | CASSTTRDRGGYTF | TGTGCCAGCAGTACTACCCGGGACAGGGGTGGCTACACCTTC
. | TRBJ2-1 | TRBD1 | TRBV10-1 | CASSTQKRLGQAWDEQFF | TGCGCCAGCAGCACGCAGAAACGCCTTGGACAGGCATGGGATGAGCAGTTCTTC
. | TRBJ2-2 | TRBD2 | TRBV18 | CASSSPSGGTGELFF | TGTGCCAGCTCATCCCCTAGCGGGGGAACCGGGGAGCTGTTTTTT
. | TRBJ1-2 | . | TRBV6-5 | CASTLTDNYGYTF | TGTGCCAGCACCTTGACAGATAACTATGGCTACACCTTC
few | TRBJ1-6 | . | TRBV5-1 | CASSQGFNSPLHF | TGCGCCAGCTCCCAGGGCTTTAATTCACCCCTCCACTTT
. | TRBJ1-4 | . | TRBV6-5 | CASRTQLNEKLFF | TGTGCCAGCAGGACACAGCTTAATGAAAAACTGTTTTTT
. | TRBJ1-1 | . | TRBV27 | CASSFDGSEAFF | TGTGCCAGCAGTTTTGACGGGAGTGAAGCTTTCTTT
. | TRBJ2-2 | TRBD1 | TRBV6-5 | CASKDRGTGELFF | TGTGCCAGCAAGGACAGGGGGACCGGGGAGCTGTTTTTT
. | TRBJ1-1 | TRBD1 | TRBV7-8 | CASSLGQGGYTEAFF | TGTGCCAGCAGCCTAGGACAGGGTGGGTACACTGAAGCTTTCTTT
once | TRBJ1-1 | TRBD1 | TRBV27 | CASSLGATGGTEAFF | TGTGCCAGCAGTTTAGGGGCTACAGGGGGCACTGAAGCTTTCTTT
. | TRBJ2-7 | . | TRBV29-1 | CSVSEDSSSYEQYF | TGCAGCGTGTCCGAGGATTCGAGCTCCTACGAGCAGTACTTC
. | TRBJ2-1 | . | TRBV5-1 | CASSFQGSSYNEQFF | TGCGCCAGCAGCTTTCAGGGCAGTTCCTACAATGAGCAGTTCTTC
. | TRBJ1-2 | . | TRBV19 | CASSTTLDYGYTF | TGTGCCAGTAGTACCACATTGGACTATGGCTACACCTTC
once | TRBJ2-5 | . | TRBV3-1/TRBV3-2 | CASSQVDYSPGSQYF | TGTGCCAGCAGCCAAGTAGACTATTCGCCGGGGTCCCAGTACTTC
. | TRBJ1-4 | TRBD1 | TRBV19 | CASTLDRGESGNEKLFF | TGTGCCAGTACCCTAGACAGGGGAGAAAGTGGTAATGAAAAACTGTTTTTT
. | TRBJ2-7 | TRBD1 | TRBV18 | CASSPSRRGLNEQYF | TGTGCCAGCTCACCAAGTCGAAGGGGGCTAAACGAGCAGTACTTC
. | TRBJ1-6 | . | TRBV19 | CASSLRGGDGNSPLHF | TGTGCCAGTAGTCTCCGGGGAGGAGATGGGAATTCACCCCTCCACTTT
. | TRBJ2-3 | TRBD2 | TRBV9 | CASSVSGGADTQYF | TGTGCCAGCAGCGTTAGCGGGGGGGCAGATACGCAGTATTTT
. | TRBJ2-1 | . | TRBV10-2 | CASRGGATAGEQFF | TGCGCCAGCAGGGGGGGGGCCACAGCAGGTGAGCAGTTCTTC
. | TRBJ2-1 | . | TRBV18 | CASSPTAGPFNEQFF | TGTGCCAGCTCACCAACGGCAGGGCCCTTCAATGAGCAGTTCTTC
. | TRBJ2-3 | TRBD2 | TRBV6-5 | CASSYERGLPDTQYF | TGTGCCAGCAGTTACGAGCGGGGGCTACCAGATACGCAGTATTTT
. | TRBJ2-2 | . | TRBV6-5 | CASSYSVWPGELFF | TGTGCCAGCAGTTACTCTGTGTGGCCCGGGGAGCTGTTTTTT
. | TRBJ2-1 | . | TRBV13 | CASSSEPGVGLPGEQFF | TGTGCCAGCAGCTCAGAGCCAGGGGTAGGCCTACCGGGGGAGCAGTTCTTC
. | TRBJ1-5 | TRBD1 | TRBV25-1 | CASRPGTGDGQPQHF | TGTGCCAGCCGTCCCGGGACAGGGGACGGGCAGCCCCAGCATTTT
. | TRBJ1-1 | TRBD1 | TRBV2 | CASSIQTGTTEAFF | TGTGCCAGCAGTATCCAGACAGGGACCACTGAAGCTTTCTTT
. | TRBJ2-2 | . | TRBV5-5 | CASTGENTGELFF | TGTGCCAGCACAGGGGAGAACACCGGGGAGCTGTTTTTT